These T cell receptor beta chains were read from a single sample in a study of tumour-infiltrating T cells in Burkitt lymphoma. Sequencing used immunoSEQ multiplex PCR; TCRdb keeps in-frame clones, though not all of them. In the table there are about 3,900 clones, roughly 13% of which are singletons. Sequenced material: tumor tissue. The receptors derive from a human donor with Burkitt lymphoma. CDR3s include the opening cysteine and the closing phenylalanine or tryptophan. D genes are given only for firm matches. Part of the rows lack a size; the others show once, few, many or a class for expanded clones.

clone_size	v_call	d_call	j_call	cdr3_aa	cdr3_nt
-	TRBV2	TRBD1	TRBJ1-1	CASSTGGQVAFF	TGTGCCAGCAGTACAGGGGGCCAAGTAGCTTTCTTT
-	TRBV28	TRBD1	TRBJ1-2	CASSLSRGGNYGYTF	TGTGCCAGCTCTCTTTCCAGGGGGGGGAACTATGGCTACACCTTC
-	TRBV2	-	TRBJ2-2	CASSGRGGGAAGELFF	TGTGCCAGCAGTGGTCGGGGAGGGGGCGCGGCCGGGGAGCTGTTTTTT
few	TRBV19	-	TRBJ1-1	CASSIGGALDRNF	TGTGCCAGTAGTATCGGCGGAGCGCTTGATCGGAACTTT
-	TRBV30	-	TRBJ1-2	CAWTNRDRYGYTF	TGTGCCTGGACCAACAGGGATCGTTATGGCTACACCTTC
few	TRBV28	-	TRBJ2-2	CASSYRAAGELFF	TGTGCCAGCAGTTACAGGGCGGCCGGGGAGCTGTTTTTT
-	TRBV11-2	-	TRBJ2-1	CVSEKGGYNEQFF	TGTGTCAGCGAGAAGGGGGGATACAATGAGCAGTTCTTC
-	TRBV19	-	TRBJ1-5	CASSPLTYGNQPQHF	TGTGCCAGTAGTCCCCTCACCTACGGCAATCAGCCCCAGCATTTT
few	TRBV30	-	TRBJ2-7	CTWSGGGSSYEQYF	TGTACCTGGAGTGGGGGCGGAAGCTCCTACGAGCAGTACTTC
-	TRBV25-1	-	TRBJ1-1	CASSELRTNGEAFF	TGTGCCAGCAGTGAATTGCGGACGAATGGTGAAGCTTTTTTT
-	TRBV5-1	-	TRBJ2-7	CASRSNSDSYEQYF	TGCGCCAGCAGGTCAAATAGCGACTCCTACGAGCAGTACTTC
-	TRBV5-1	-	TRBJ1-1	CAWGDPNTEAFF	TGCGCCTGGGGCGACCCGAACACTGAAGCTTTCTTT
few	TRBV30	TRBD1	TRBJ1-1	CAWDRENTEAFF	TGTGCCTGGGACAGGGAGAACACTGAAGCTTTCTTT
-	TRBV4-2	TRBD1	TRBJ1-1	CASSQPGQGATEAFF	TGTGCCAGCAGCCAACCCGGACAGGGGGCCACTGAAGCTTTCTTT
-	TRBV4-1	-	TRBJ1-3	CASSQEDPGISGNTIYF	TGCGCCAGCAGCCAAGAGGACCCAGGAATCTCTGGAAACACCATATATTTT
-	TRBV5-1	-	TRBJ1-4	CASSQQGSGEKLFF	TGCGCCAGCAGTCAACAGGGTTCGGGTGAAAAACTGTTTTTT
large	TRBV7-9	-	TRBJ2-1	CASSHTSPGDNEQFF	TGTGCCAGCAGCCACACGAGCCCCGGGGACAATGAGCAGTTCTTC
-	TRBV30	TRBD2	TRBJ2-5	CAWSEGTSGIETQYF	TGTGCCTGGAGTGAGGGGACTAGCGGGATTGAGACCCAGTACTTC
-	TRBV5-8	-	TRBJ2-5	CASSADLMETQYF	TGTGCCAGCAGCGCGGACTTAATGGAGACCCAGTACTTC
once	TRBV18	-	TRBJ2-4	CASSPPNGENIQYF	TGTGCCAGCTCACCACCTAACGGGGAAAACATTCAGTACTTC
-	TRBV4-1	-	TRBJ1-1	CASSQSTVYTEAFF	TGCGCCAGCAGCCAATCGACAGTCTACACTGAAGCTTTCTTT
few	TRBV2	-	TRBJ1-1	CASSVELNTEAFF	TGTGCCAGCAGTGTGGAGCTGAACACTGAAGCTTTCTTT
few	TRBV5-1	-	TRBJ1-4	CASRAATNEKLFF	TGCGCCAGCAGGGCTGCAACTAATGAAAAACTGTTTTTT
-	TRBV7-9	-	TRBJ1-2	CASSFGGRLTYGYTF	TGTGCCAGTAGCTTTGGGGGGCGATTGACCTATGGCTACACCTTC
few	TRBV6-7	-	TRBJ1-5	CASNHMNSNQPQHF	TGTGCCAGCAACCACATGAATAGCAATCAGCCCCAGCATTTT
few	TRBV7-3	-	TRBJ1-1	CASSLNVNTEAFF	TGTGCCAGCAGCTTAAACGTGAACACTGAAGCTTTCTTT
medium-sized	TRBV18	TRBD2	TRBJ2-1	CASSPGTSGSLYNEQFF	TGTGCCAGCTCCCCCGGGACTAGCGGGAGTCTATACAATGAGCAGTTCTTC
once	TRBV7-5	-	TRBJ1-1	CASSFPGEAFF	TGTGCCAGCAGCTTCCCCGGTGAAGCTTTCTTT
few	TRBV5-1	TRBD1	TRBJ2-1	CASSGPGTGGEQFF	TGCGCCAGCAGCGGGCCCGGGACAGGGGGTGAGCAGTTCTTC
few	TRBV5-1	TRBD1	TRBJ2-3	CASSLGQSTDTQYF	TGCGCCAGCAGCCTGGGACAGTCCACAGATACGCAGTATTTT
few	TRBV6-1	-	TRBJ2-7	CASSGRVTSLEQYF	TGTGCCAGCAGTGGTCGGGTGACCTCTCTCGAGCAGTACTTC
large	TRBV18	TRBD2	TRBJ2-3	CASSPPGLAGTMDTQYF	TGTGCCAGCTCTCCTCCGGGACTAGCGGGAACGATGGATACGCAGTATTTT
few	TRBV4-1	TRBD1	TRBJ2-3	CASSQKGQGTDTQYF	TGCGCCAGCAGCCAAAAGGGACAGGGAACAGATACGCAGTATTTT
few	TRBV27	-	TRBJ2-7	CASSLAQGPYEQYF	TGTGCCAGCAGTCTCGCCCAGGGACCCTACGAGCAGTACTTC
few	TRBV7-9	-	TRBJ1-1	CASSRGLVTEAFF	TGTGCCAGCAGCCGTGGGTTGGTAACTGAAGCTTTCTTT
few	TRBV9	TRBD1	TRBJ1-1	CASSAYSGTGITEAFF	TGTGCCAGCAGCGCCTATTCCGGGACAGGGATCACTGAAGCTTTCTTT
few	TRBV27	TRBD1	TRBJ1-2	CASSLSPRTGWGYTF	TGTGCCAGCAGTTTATCTCCGCGGACAGGGTGGGGCTACACCTTC
few	TRBV6-6	-	TRBJ2-5	CASSYHTETQYF	TGTGCCAGCAGTTACCATACGGAGACCCAGTACTTC
-	TRBV15	-	TRBJ1-2	CATSNSGGTYTF	TGTGCCACCAGCAATTCCGGAGGGACCTACACCTTC
-	TRBV6-1	-	TRBJ2-6	CASSEVRGWGGANVLTF	TGTGCCAGCAGCGAAGTCAGGGGATGGGGAGGGGCCAACGTCCTGACTTTC
few	TRBV27	-	TRBJ2-1	CASSLRSYNEQFF	TGTGCCAGCAGTCTCCGATCCTACAATGAGCAGTTCTTC
few	TRBV7-2	-	TRBJ2-1	CASSPGGGNEQFF	TGTGCCAGCAGCCCTGGAGGGGGAAATGAGCAGTTCTTC
-	TRBV9	-	TRBJ2-5	CASSGMRQETQYF	TGTGCCAGCAGCGGGATGCGACAAGAAACCCAGTACTTC
-	TRBV18	-	TRBJ2-4	CASSPGLGNIQYF	TGTGCCAGCTCCCCGGGACTGGGCAACATTCAGTACTTC
few	TRBV9	TRBD1	TRBJ1-1	CASSKLQGADTEAFF	TGTGCCAGCAGCAAACTACAGGGGGCGGACACTGAAGCTTTCTTT
few	TRBV15	-	TRBJ1-1	CATRGEGTEAFF	TGTGCCACCAGAGGGGAGGGCACTGAAGCTTTCTTT
-	TRBV28	-	TRBJ2-7	CASKGTPSYEQYF	TGTGCCAGCAAAGGGACGCCCTCCTACGAGCAGTACTTC
-	TRBV10-3	TRBD1	TRBJ1-1	CAINPAGQGNTEAFF	TGTGCCATCAACCCGGCGGGACAGGGGAACACTGAAGCTTTCTTT
-	TRBV28	-	TRBJ1-2	CASRSGVFYGYTF	TGTGCCAGCAGATCGGGGGTTTTCTATGGCTACACCTTC
few	TRBV20-1	-	TRBJ1-5	CSVGSNQPQHF	TGCAGTGTGGGCAGCAATCAGCCCCAGCATTTT